This TCR beta chain was retrieved from a study of T cells in Graves' hyperthyroidism and ophthalmopathy. Remarks on this clonotype: Being one base from a much bigger clone, this may be a read error.

Amplification of TCR beta CDR3 regions used RNA as the template. The study used the HTBI primer set for a first-round RT-PCR of the TCR CDR3. MiXCR, run by TCRdb on the multiplex PCR reads, gives a single entry per CDR3 protein. The sample yields more than 550,000 distinct CDR3 sequences, around 15% seen once. The CDR3 extends over 13 amino acids. Per the germline V gene, CDR1 is MDHEN and CDR2 is SYDVKM. The V and J genes are TRBV28 and TRBJ2-7, with D uncertain. The source of this sequence is a man between 50 and 59 years old with Graves' hyperthyroidism. The sequencing input was blood. The CDR3 region is CVSTLGGNYEQYF. The CDR3 DNA follows: TGTGTCAGCACCCTAGGTGGAAACTACGAGCAGTACTTC.